The next 26 T cell receptor beta chains were all read from a single sample in a study of cytomegalovirus exposure and HLA in healthy donors. Amplification used 60 Vbeta primers and 13 Jbeta primers. Repertoires were generated with immunoSEQ multiplex PCR, while TCRdb's copy carries only in-frame clones and drops some. This sample has some 140,000 clones; around 79% occur once, and the top ten carry about 2.6%. Input material: PBMCs. The source is a man in his late teens or twenties in good health and CMV-seronegative.

This sequence joins TRBV11-2 and TRBJ1-5, with TRBD1 as a possible D gene (6 bases). The CDR3 runs to 15 residues. From germline, CDR1 is SGHAT and CDR2 FQNNGV. The V end was cut by 4 bases, the J end by 2 bases, with 12 bases between. CDR3 sequence (DNA): TGTGCCAGCAGCTCAGGGGAATCGGGCAATCAGCCCCAGCATTTT. Translation: CASSSGESGNQPQHF.

The chain employs TRBV5-1 and TRBJ2-1; 10 nucleotides agree with TRBD2. Germline assignment: CDR1 SGHRS and CDR2 YFSETQ. The trim removed 0 bases at V and 0 bases at J, leaving 9 bases unmatched. CDR3 length: 19 amino acids. The CDR3 region has the DNA TGCGCCAGCAGCTTGGCAGGGCTAGCGGGGGCCAGCTCCTACAATGAGCAGTTCTTC. This codes for CASSLAGLAGASSYNEQFF.

V is TRBV30 and J is TRBJ2-7; perhaps TRBD2 as D (6 bases). V dropped 7 bases and J dropped 4 bases, with 14 bases sitting between them. Germline V gene lookup returns CDR1 GTSNPN and CDR2 SVGIG (reference sequence). There are 12 residues in the CDR3. In nucleotides, the CDR3 is TGTGCCTACTCACGTGGGGGGTACGAGCAGTACTTC. This codes for CAYSRGGYEQYF.

The chain recombines TRBV2 with TRBJ2-6; D is uncertain. CDR3 length equals 15 residues. Germline loops: CDR1 SNHLY, CDR2 FYNNEI. The V end lost 7 bases, the J end lost 0 bases, and 10 bases lay between the germline ends. Here the CDR3 DNA reads TGTGCCAGCATTTACAGTGGCTCTGGGGCCAACGTCCTGACTTTC. It yields the protein CASIYSGSGANVLTF.

This clone was seen a handful of times. The chain is built from TRBV6-5 and TRBJ1-6; 8 nucleotides agree with TRBD1. The CDR3 is 14 residues long. Germline CDR1 and CDR2: MNHEY and SVGAGI. V was clipped by 7 bases and J by 7 bases; unmatched bases: 6. The CDR3 nucleotides are TGTGCCAGCATCCCCCGGGACAGGAATTCACCCCTCCACTTT. Translating it yields CASIPRDRNSPLHF.

This clone turned up a few times. The genes are TRBV5-1 and TRBJ2-1, with D possibly matching TRBD1 (6 bases). Trimming cost V 0 bases and J 4 bases, with 11 bases left between them. The CDR3 is made up of 15 amino acids. Germline V gene data show CDR1 as SGHRS and CDR2 as YFSETQ. The CDR3 loop is CASSLGPGQYNEQFF. The CDR3 nucleotides are TGCGCCAGCAGCTTGGGGCCCGGACAGTACAATGAGCAGTTCTTC. Drawing the rest from reference TRBV5-1 and TRBJ2-1, the complete variable domain is KAGVTQTPRYLIKTRGQQVTLSCSPISGHRSVSWYQQTPGQGLQFLFEYFSETQRNKGNFPGRFSGRQFSNSRSEMNVSTLELGDSALYLCASSLGPGQYNEQFFGPGTRLTVL.

The genes are TRBV19 and TRBJ1-1; tentatively, D is TRBD1 (6 bases). CDR1 LNHDA and CDR2 SQIVND come from the germline V gene (reference sequence). This CDR3 has 14 residues. Trimming left V 5 bases short and J 6 bases short, with 16 bases between. The CDR3 sequence is CASSPRTAYSEAFF. CDR3 nucleotides: TGTGCCAGTAGTCCGAGGACAGCCTACTCTGAAGCTTTCTTT.

V usage is TRBV11-2 and J usage is TRBJ2-1; 7 nucleotides align to TRBD2. Unmatched junction bases numbered 10, after V lost 5 bases and J lost 0 bases. CDR3 length: 17 residues. CDR1 is SGHAT and CDR2 is FQNNGV in the germline V gene. CDR3 region: CASSRGQGGSSYNEQFF. For the CDR3, the DNA is TGTGCCAGCAGCCGAGGTCAGGGCGGGAGCTCCTACAATGAGCAGTTCTTC.

This chain joins TRBV7-3 and TRBJ1-3, with D perhaps matching TRBD1 (5 bases). Between the trimmed V and J ends, which lost 3 bases and 2 bases, there was a span of 11 bases. This CDR3 has 15 amino acids. In germline, CDR1 is SGHTA, CDR2 FQGTGA. The CDR3 sequence: CASSLGPEPGNTIYF. In nucleotides, the CDR3 is TGTGCCAGCAGCTTGGGGCCGGAACCTGGAAACACCATATATTTT.

The chain recombines TRBV2 with TRBJ1-4; D gene unclear. Germline CDR1 and CDR2: SNHLY and FYNNEI. CDR3 size: 14 residues. V lost 8 bases and J lost 3, with 13 bases in between. The CDR3 sequence: CASATLGSNEKLFF. The CDR3 DNA reads TGTGCCAGCGCAACACTGGGCTCTAATGAAAAACTGTTTTTT.

This clone appeared once. The genes are TRBV30 and TRBJ2-7; 8 positions agree with TRBD1. The length of the CDR3 is 13 residues. The germline CDR1 and CDR2 sequences are GTSNPN and SVGIG (reference sequence). V shed 5 bases, J shed 6 bases, and the junction held 9 bases outside the gene matches. CDR3 in DNA: TGTGCCTGGGGATCCGGGACAGGACCCGAGCAGTACTTC. It yields the protein CAWGSGTGPEQYF.

CDR3 DNA: TGTGCCAGCTCACCCCGACAGGGCTCCTACGAGCAGTACTTC. Translated, it gives CASSPRQGSYEQYF. The V call is TRBV18, the J call TRBJ2-7; 7 bases are a match to TRBD1. Germline loops: CDR1 KGHSH, CDR2 LQKENI. The CDR3 runs to 14 residues. The junction had 2 bases not matched to a gene; V was cut back by 3 bases and J by 0 bases. Combining the CDR3 with reference TRBV18 and TRBJ2-7 gives the whole variable domain NAGVMQNPRHLVRRRGQEARLRCSPMKGHSHVYWYRQLPEEGLKFMVYLQKENIIDESGMPKERFSAEFPKEGPSILRIQQVVRGDSAAYFCASSPRQGSYEQYFGPGTRLTVT.

V is TRBV19 and J is TRBJ2-1; TRBD2 matches 10 bases. The CDR3 totals 15 residues. Trimming removed 3 bases from V and 4 bases from J; junction bases left unmatched: 3. Germline V CDR1 and CDR2: LNHDA, SQIVND (reference sequence). The CDR3 protein is CASSIGLAAYNEQFF. For the CDR3, the DNA is TGTGCCAGTAGTATCGGACTAGCGGCTTACAATGAGCAGTTCTTC.

This clone was found a few times. This chain joins TRBV21-1 and TRBJ1-2; TRBD1 is the table's D call, not checked against the DNA. TRBV21-1 is a recognized pseudogene. The CDR3 length is 18 residues. The CDR3 sequence is CASSNPHPTGPLDYGYTF. The DNA of the CDR3 is TGTGCCAGCAGCAATCCCCACCCGACAGGACCCCTGGACTATGGCTACACCTTC.

This chain uses TRBV4-2 with TRBJ1-5; no reliable D call. V was pared by 2 bases and J by 5 bases, with 10 bases between. There are 14 residues in the CDR3. Germline V gene sequence: CDR1 LGHNA, CDR2 YNFKEQ. CDR3 bases: TGTGCCAGCAGCCAACGGAGGGCAGATCAGCCCCAGCATTTT. This sequence encodes CASSQRRADQPQHF.

This rearrangement joins TRBV6-5 to TRBJ1-5, with TRBD1 identical over 9 bases. CDR1 and CDR2 from the germline V gene are MNHEY and SVGAGI. The CDR3 totals 15 residues. Trimming at V came to 8 bases and at J to 0 bases, leaving 5 bases not matched to a gene. CDR3 DNA sequence: TGTGCCAGCGGGCGGACAGGGGATAGCAATCAGCCCCAGCATTTT. Protein: CASGRTGDSNQPQHF.

The rearrangement joins TRBV19 to TRBJ1-5, with a possible D match to TRBD1 (5 bases). Trimming pared 9 bases from V and 7 bases from J, leaving 22 bases between. The CDR3 length is 15 residues. The germline V gene has CDR1 LNHDA and CDR2 SQIVND (reference sequence). The DNA for the CDR3 is TGTGCCAGCACCCGGAGCAGGGTCTTACGGCAGCCCCAGCATTTT. Amino acids: CASTRSRVLRQPQHF.

The V gene is TRBV30, the J gene TRBJ2-7, with TRBD1 identical over 9 bases. The germline V gene encodes CDR1 GTSNPN and CDR2 SVGIG (reference sequence). The CDR3 has 15 residues. J gave up 3 bases and V 3 bases, and 9 bases lay outside the gene matches. The chain's CDR3 is CAWRTGTGLLYEQYF. CDR3 sequence (DNA): TGTGCCTGGAGAACCGGGACAGGGCTTCTCTACGAGCAGTACTTC.

The chain combines TRBV29-1 with TRBJ2-7; 11 bases line up with TRBD2. The V gene's germline CDR1 is SQVTM and CDR2 ANQGSEA. CDR3 length: 13 amino acids. V lost 5 bases to trimming and J lost 5 bases; unmatched junction nucleotides: 5. The CDR3 sequence: CSVYIAGGNEQYF. CDR3 in DNA: TGCAGCGTTTATATAGCGGGGGGGAACGAGCAGTACTTC.

This clone was observed a single time. The rearrangement joins TRBV7-2 to TRBJ2-1; 10 nucleotides match TRBD2. The CDR3 runs to 16 residues. Germline trimming cut 5 bases from V and 5 bases from J; bases unmatched to any gene: 9. The germline V gene has CDR1 SGHTA and CDR2 FQGNSA. This CDR3 reads CASSLIAGGSHNEQFF. In DNA form, the CDR3 reads TGTGCCAGCAGCCTAATAGCGGGGGGTAGCCACAATGAGCAGTTCTTC.

The chain combines TRBV28 with TRBJ1-4; 10 bases fit TRBD1. The junction had 2 bases not matched to a gene; V was cut back by 4 bases and J by 3 bases. The CDR3 totals 15 residues. The germline V gene has CDR1 MDHEN and CDR2 SYDVKM. The DNA of the CDR3 is TGTGCCAGCAGTTCTGGGACAGGGGCTAATGAAAAACTGTTTTTT. Translation gives CASSSGTGANEKLFF.

Only one count was recorded for this clone. The chain combines TRBV27 with TRBJ2-7, with 9 bases that match TRBD1. The germline V gene encodes CDR1 MNHEY and CDR2 SMNVEV (reference sequence). The ends lost 6 bases at V and 6 bases at J; junction bases unmatched: 9. The CDR3 totals 14 residues. The CDR3 DNA reads as TGTGCCAGCAGGTTAGGGACAGGGTCCCTCGAGCAGTACTTC. Amino acids: CASRLGTGSLEQYF.

This clone was observed a few times. One end of the junction is discordant with germline, which a read error may explain. The V and J genes are TRBV7-8 and TRBJ2-1; D might be TRBD2 (6 bases). The CDR3 is 14 amino acids. Germline values: CDR1 SGHVS, CDR2 FQNEAQ. Written as DNA, the CDR3 is TGTGCCAGCAGCTTAGGGCCGGACTACAATCAGCAGTTCTTC. As protein: CASSLGPDYNQQFF.

This rearrangement joins TRBV7-9 to TRBJ2-7; 11 positions match TRBD1. CDR3 size: 14 residues. CDR1 is SEHNR, CDR2 FQNEAQ, per germline (reference sequence). V shed 5 bases, J shed 6 bases, and the junction held 6 bases outside the gene matches. CDR3 coding DNA: TGTGCCAGCAGCCTGGGACAGGGGGGGAGCGAGCAGTACTTC. Its translation: CASSLGQGGSEQYF.

The V and J genes are TRBV19 and TRBJ1-6; D uncertain. The CDR3 has 15 amino acids. Germline CDR1 LNHDA, CDR2 SQIVND (reference sequence). Between the trimmed V and J ends, which lost 5 bases and 7 bases, there was a span of 15 bases. This CDR3 reads CASSLGPLGNSPLHF. CDR3 DNA sequence: TGTGCCAGTAGTCTAGGGCCCCTCGGGAATTCACCCCTCCACTTT.

The chain joins TRBV30 to TRBJ2-7; TRBD1 might be the D (5 bases). V was shortened by 3 bases and J by 0 bases, with 12 bases between the two germline ends. This CDR3 is 14 amino acids long. Per the germline V gene, CDR1 is GTSNPN and CDR2 is SVGIG (reference sequence). The CDR3 protein is CAWRSGIPSYEQYF. Written as DNA, the CDR3 is TGTGCCTGGAGGTCAGGGATTCCCTCCTACGAGCAGTACTTC.